This TCR beta chain appears in the sequencing data of a study of blood T cell repertoires in COVID-19. Study-level information: PBMCs, B-cell-depleted T cells, or T cells provided the cDNA or gDNA that made up the material.

The CDR3 totals 14 residues. From germline, CDR1 is MNHEY and CDR2 SVGAGI. The V gene lost 6 bases and the J gene lost 7 bases, with 15 bases spanning the gap. Original processing notes: Amplification of reference gene primers provided the estimated nucleated cell counts. Method: immunoSEQ multiplex PCR; TCRdb's copy keeps in-frame clones and lacks some. D and trimming come from the DNA, and the V and J calls and clone size come from that table. This sample has around 88,000 clones, with about 84% found just once. Sequencing input: peripheral blood. The sequence was collected from a woman of 80 years or more with acute or convalescent COVID-19. This chain joins TRBV6-5 and TRBJ1-4, with D possibly matching TRBD1 (6 bases). DNA for the CDR3: TGTGCCAGCAGCCTACAGGGTTTGGGTGAAAAACTGTTTTTT. Translating gives CASSLQGLGEKLFF.